The 2 T cell receptor beta chains reported below all come from one sample, sequenced in a study of neurological immune-mediated disorders (dated by TCRdb to about 2019). Library preparation employed 5' RACE. The instrument was an Illumina HiSeq 2500. TCRdb trimmed public reads at Q25 via fastp, called clones via MiXCR and kept in-frame beta chains. Every distinct CDR3 protein forms one entry, paired with its most common genes and DNA. Within this sample are 90,000 to 150,000 distinct CDR3 sequences, with more than 2.5% of them counted one time only. Of the sample, about 1.2% falls within the top ten clones. The sample was PBMCs. The origin of the receptors is a woman in her thirties with multiple sclerosis.

This clonotype was observed at least ten times. V gene TRBV7-2 combines with J gene TRBJ2-1; tentative D call: TRBD2 (6 bases). The CDR3 contains 15 residues. V dropped 1 base and J dropped 9 bases, with 16 bases sitting between them. The V gene's germline CDR1 is SGHTA and CDR2 FQGNSA. In nucleotides, the CDR3 is TGTGCCAGCAGCTTAGTTACTGGGAGGATAAGTGAGCAGTTCTTC. Protein sequence: CASSLVTGRISEQFF. The variable domain in full, completed from reference TRBV7-2 and TRBJ2-1, reads GAGVSQSPSNKVTEKGKDVELRCDPISGHTALYWYRQSLGQGLEFLIYFQGNSAPDKSGLPSDRFSAERTGGSVSTLTIQRTQQEDSAVYLCASSLVTGRISEQFFGPGTRLTVL.

This clonotype was counted at least ten times. V is TRBV29-1 and J is TRBJ2-5, with 8 bases that match TRBD1. The J segment lost 5 bases and the V segment lost 1 base, leaving 12 bases of the junction unmatched. In germline, CDR1 is SQVTM, CDR2 ANQGSEA. The CDR3 is made up of 16 amino acids. This CDR3 reads CSVEGLQNRGYETQYF. The CDR3 region has the DNA TGCAGCGTTGAAGGCTTACAAAACAGGGGGTACGAGACCCAGTACTTC.